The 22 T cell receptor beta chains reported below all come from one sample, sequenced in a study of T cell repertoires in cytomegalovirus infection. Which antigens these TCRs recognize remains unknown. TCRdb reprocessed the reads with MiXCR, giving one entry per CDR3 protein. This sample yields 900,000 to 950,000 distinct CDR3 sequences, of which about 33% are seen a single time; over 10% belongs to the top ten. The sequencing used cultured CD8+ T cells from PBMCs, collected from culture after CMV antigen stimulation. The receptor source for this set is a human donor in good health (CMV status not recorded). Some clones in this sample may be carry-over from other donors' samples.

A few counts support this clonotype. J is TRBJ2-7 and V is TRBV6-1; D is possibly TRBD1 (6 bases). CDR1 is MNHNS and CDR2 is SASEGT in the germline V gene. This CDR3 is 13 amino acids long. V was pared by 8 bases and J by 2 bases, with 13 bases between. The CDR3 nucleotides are TGTGCCAGCGGTCCAGGGGTCACCTACGAGCAGTACGTC. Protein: CASGPGVTYEQYV.

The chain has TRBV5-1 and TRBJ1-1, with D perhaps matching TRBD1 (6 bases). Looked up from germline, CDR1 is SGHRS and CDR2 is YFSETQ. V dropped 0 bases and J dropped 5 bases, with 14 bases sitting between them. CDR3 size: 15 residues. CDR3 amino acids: CASSLGGGRKTEAFF. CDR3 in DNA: TGCGCCAGCAGCTTGGGCGGGGGCAGGAAAACTGAAGCTTTCTTT.

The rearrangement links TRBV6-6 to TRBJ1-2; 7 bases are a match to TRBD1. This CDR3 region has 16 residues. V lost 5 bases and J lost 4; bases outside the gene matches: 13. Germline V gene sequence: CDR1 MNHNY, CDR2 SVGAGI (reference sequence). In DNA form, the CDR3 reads TGTGCCAGCAGTGGGGACAGCTACTCCCTGGGCTATGGCTACACCTTC. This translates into CASSGDSYSLGYGYTF.

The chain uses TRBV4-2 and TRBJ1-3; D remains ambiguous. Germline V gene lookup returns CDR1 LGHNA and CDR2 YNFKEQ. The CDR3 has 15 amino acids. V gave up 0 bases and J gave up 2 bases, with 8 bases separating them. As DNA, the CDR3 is TGTGCCAGCAGCCAAGATAGGAGTACTGGAAACACCATATATTTT. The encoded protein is CASSQDRSTGNTIYF.

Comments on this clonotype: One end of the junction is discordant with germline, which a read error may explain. CDR3 loop: CASCILTGGTHQETQYF. The DNA for the CDR3 is TGTGCCAGTTGTATACTTACGGGAGGGACACACCAAGAGACCCAGTACTTC. The rearrangement links TRBV19 to TRBJ2-5; 8 bases are shared with TRBD2. The length of the CDR3 is 17 residues. Germline-derived CDR1 and CDR2 are LNHDA and SQIVND (reference sequence).

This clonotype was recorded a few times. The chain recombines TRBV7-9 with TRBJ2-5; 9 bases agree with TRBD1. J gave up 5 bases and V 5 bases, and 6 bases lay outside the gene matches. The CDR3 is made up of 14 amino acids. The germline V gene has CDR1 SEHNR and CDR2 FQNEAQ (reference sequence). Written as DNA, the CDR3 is TGTGCCAGCAGCAAGACAGGGGGACGGGAGACCCAGTACTTC. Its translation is CASSKTGGRETQYF.

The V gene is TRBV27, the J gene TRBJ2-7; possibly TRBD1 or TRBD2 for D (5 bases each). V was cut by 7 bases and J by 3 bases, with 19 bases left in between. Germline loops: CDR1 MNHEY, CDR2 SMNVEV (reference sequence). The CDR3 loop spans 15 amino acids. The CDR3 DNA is TGTGCCAGCACCCCGGGACCGACCGCCGACTACGAGCAGTACTTC. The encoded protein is CASTPGPTADYEQYF.

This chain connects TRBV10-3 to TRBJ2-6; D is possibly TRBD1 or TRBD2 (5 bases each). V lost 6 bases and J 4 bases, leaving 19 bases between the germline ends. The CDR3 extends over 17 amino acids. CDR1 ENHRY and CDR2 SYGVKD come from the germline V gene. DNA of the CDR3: TGTGCCATCAGGGCTTGGCTGGGGGATGTGGGGGCCAACGTCCTGACTTTC. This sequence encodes CAIRAWLGDVGANVLTF.

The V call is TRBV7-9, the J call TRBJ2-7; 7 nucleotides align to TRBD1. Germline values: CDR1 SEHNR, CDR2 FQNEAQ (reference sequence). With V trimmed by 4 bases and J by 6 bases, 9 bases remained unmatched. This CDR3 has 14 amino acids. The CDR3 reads CASSSHEGGTEQYF. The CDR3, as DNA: TGTGCCAGCAGCTCCCATGAAGGGGGCACCGAGCAGTACTTC.

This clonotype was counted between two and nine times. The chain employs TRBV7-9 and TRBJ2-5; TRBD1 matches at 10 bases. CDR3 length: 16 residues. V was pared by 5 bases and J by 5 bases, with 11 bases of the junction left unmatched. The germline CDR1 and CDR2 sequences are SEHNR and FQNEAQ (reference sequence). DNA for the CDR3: TGTGCCAGCAGCCCCGAACGACAGGGGGCTGCCGAGACCCAGTACTTC. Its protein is CASSPERQGAAETQYF.

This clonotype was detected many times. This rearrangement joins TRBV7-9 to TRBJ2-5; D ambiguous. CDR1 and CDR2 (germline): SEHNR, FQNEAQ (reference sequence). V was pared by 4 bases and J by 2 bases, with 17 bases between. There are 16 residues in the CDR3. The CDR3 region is CASSSIGRTEQETQYF. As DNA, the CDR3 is TGTGCCAGCAGCTCTATCGGTCGGACCGAACAAGAGACCCAGTACTTC.

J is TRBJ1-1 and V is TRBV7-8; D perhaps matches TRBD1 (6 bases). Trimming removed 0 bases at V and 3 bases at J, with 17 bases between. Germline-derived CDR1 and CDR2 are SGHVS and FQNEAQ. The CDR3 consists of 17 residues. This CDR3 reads CASSLALATGGYTEAFF. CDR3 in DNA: TGTGCCAGCAGCTTAGCGTTGGCGACAGGCGGATACACTGAAGCTTTCTTT.

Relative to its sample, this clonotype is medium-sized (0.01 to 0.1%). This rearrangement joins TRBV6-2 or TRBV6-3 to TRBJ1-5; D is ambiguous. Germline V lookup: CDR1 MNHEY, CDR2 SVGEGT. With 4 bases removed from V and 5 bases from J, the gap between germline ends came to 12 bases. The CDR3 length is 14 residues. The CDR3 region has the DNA TGTGCCAGCAGTTGGAACGGGGTCTATCAGCCCCAGCATTTT. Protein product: CASSWNGVYQPQHF.

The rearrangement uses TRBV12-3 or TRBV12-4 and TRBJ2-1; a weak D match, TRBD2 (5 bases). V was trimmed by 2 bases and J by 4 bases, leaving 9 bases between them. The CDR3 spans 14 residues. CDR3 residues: CASSLKVAYNEQFF. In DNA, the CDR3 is TGTGCCAGCAGTTTAAAGGTAGCGTACAATGAGCAGTTCTTC.

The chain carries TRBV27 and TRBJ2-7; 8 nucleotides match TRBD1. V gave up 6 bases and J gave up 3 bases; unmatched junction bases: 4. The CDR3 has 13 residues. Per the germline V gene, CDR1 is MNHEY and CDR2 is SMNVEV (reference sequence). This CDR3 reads CASSRGTGYEQYV. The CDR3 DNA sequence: TGTGCCAGCAGCCGGGGGACAGGCTACGAGCAGTACGTC.

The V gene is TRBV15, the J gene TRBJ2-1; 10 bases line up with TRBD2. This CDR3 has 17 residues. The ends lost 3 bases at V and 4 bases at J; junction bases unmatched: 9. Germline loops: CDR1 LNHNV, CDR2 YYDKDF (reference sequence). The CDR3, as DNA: TGTGCCACCAGCAGTCCCAGCGGGGGGGCTTTATACAATGAGCAGTTCTTC. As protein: CATSSPSGGALYNEQFF. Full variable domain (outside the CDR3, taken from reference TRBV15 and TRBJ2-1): DAMVIQNPRYQVTQFGKPVTLSCSQTLNHNVMYWYQQKSSQAPKLLFHYYDKDFNNEADTPDNFQSRRPNTSFCFLDIRSPGLGDTAMYLCATSSPSGGALYNEQFFGPGTRLTVL.

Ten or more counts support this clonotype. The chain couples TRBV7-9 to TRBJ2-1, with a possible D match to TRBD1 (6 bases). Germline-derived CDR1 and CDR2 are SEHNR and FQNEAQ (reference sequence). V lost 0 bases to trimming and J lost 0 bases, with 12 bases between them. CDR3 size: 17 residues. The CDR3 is CASSLAQGHFSYNEQFF. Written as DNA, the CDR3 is TGTGCCAGCAGCTTAGCGCAGGGACATTTCTCCTACAATGAGCAGTTCTTC.

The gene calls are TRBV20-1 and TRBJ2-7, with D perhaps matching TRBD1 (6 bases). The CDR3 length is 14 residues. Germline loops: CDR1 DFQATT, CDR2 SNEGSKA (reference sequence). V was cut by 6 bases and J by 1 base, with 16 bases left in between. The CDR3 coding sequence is TGCAGTGCCATGGACAGACCAAGATCCTACGAGCAGTACTTC. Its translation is CSAMDRPRSYEQYF.

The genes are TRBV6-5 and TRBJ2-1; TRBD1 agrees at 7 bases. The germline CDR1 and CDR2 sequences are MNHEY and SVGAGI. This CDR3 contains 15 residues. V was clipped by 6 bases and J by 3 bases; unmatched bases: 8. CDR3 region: CASSLTGDYYNEQFF. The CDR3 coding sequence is TGTGCCAGCAGCTTAACAGGGGATTACTACAATGAGCAGTTCTTC.

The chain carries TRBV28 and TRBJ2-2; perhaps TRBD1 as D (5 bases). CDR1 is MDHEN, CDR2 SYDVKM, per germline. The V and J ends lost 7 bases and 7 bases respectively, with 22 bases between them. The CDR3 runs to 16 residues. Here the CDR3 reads CASTFLSPGYGGELFF. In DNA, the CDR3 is TGTGCCAGCACTTTCCTTTCCCCAGGGTACGGCGGGGAGCTGTTTTTT.

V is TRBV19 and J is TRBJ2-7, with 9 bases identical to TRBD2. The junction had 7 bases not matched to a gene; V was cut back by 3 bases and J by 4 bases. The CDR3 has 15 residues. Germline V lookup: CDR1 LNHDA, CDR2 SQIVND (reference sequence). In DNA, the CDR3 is TGTGCCAGTAGTATCCAAGCGGGGGGCCGATACGAGCAGTACTTC. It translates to CASSIQAGGRYEQYF.

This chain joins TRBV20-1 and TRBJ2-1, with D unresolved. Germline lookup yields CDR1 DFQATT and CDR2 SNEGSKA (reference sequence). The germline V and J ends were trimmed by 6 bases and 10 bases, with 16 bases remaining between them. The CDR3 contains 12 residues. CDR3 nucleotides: TGCAGTGCCCTCCTGGATGGACGAGAGCAGTTCTTC. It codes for CSALLDGREQFF.